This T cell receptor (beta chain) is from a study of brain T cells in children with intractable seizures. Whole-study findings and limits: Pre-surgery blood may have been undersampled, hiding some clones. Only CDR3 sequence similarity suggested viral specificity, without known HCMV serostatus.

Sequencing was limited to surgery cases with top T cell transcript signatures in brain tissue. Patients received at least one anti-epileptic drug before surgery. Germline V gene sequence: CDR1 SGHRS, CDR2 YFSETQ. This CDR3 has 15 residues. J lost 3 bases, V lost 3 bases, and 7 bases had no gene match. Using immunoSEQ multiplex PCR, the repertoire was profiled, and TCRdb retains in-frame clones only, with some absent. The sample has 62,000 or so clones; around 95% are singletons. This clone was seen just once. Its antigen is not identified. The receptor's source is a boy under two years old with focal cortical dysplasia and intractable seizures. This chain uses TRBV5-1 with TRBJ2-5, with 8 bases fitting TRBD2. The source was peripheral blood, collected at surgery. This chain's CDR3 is CASSYTGGPKETQYF. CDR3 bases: TGCGCCAGCAGCTATACGGGGGGGCCTAAAGAGACCCAGTACTTC.